The rows below give T cell receptor beta chains drawn from one sample of a study of T-cell memory formation after mild COVID-19. TCRdb reprocessed the 5' RACE reads via MiXCR and lists one record per CDR3 protein. The sample has under 200,000 distinct CDR3 sequences, around 13% seen once. Sequencing used PBMCs or a T cell subset sorted from them (not recorded which). These receptors all stem from a man in his late teens or twenties who had mild COVID-19 (a few samples of this study predate the infection). Cell type and time point are not known. Each CDR3 is given with its conserved first and last residue. A D gene is named only where the DNA matches it firmly.

V gene: TRBV5-1
D gene: -
J gene: TRBJ2-5
CDR3 protein: CASSLEGQETQYF

V gene: TRBV4-2
D gene: TRBD1
J gene: TRBJ1-2
CDR3 protein: CASSLPGQGSYGYTF

V gene: TRBV20-1
D gene: -
J gene: TRBJ2-5
CDR3 protein: CSARVGGGGETQYF

V gene: TRBV9
D gene: -
J gene: TRBJ1-3
CDR3 protein: CASSVDPAGNTIYF

V gene: TRBV11-1
D gene: -
J gene: TRBJ1-6
CDR3 protein: CASSSGRTGYNSPLHF

V gene: TRBV5-6
D gene: -
J gene: TRBJ2-1
CDR3 protein: CASSLAAGRLLF

V gene: TRBV5-1
D gene: TRBD2
J gene: TRBJ2-1
CDR3 protein: CASSPQRPLAGEVVQFF

V gene: TRBV4-3
D gene: -
J gene: TRBJ2-1
CDR3 protein: CASSQVPPPDWNEQFF

V gene: TRBV9
D gene: -
J gene: TRBJ2-7
CDR3 protein: CASSPRGGQGGAGEQYF

V gene: TRBV6-6
D gene: TRBD2
J gene: TRBJ2-5
CDR3 protein: CASLPAGGLETQYF

V gene: TRBV7-2
D gene: -
J gene: TRBJ1-5
CDR3 protein: CASSPFYNQPQHF

V gene: TRBV12-3/TRBV12-4
D gene: -
J gene: TRBJ1-5
CDR3 protein: CASRGVGGSNQPQHF

V gene: TRBV5-1
D gene: -
J gene: TRBJ2-5
CDR3 protein: CASSLGDYQETQYF

V gene: TRBV5-1
D gene: -
J gene: TRBJ1-2
CDR3 protein: CASSGDGNPTYGYTF

V gene: TRBV29-1
D gene: -
J gene: TRBJ2-7
CDR3 protein: CSVVRAGEYEQYF

V gene: TRBV20-1
D gene: TRBD2
J gene: TRBJ2-3
CDR3 protein: CSARAGGASTDTQYF

V gene: TRBV12-5
D gene: -
J gene: TRBJ1-1
CDR3 protein: CASGPRAGAVVEAFF

V gene: TRBV19
D gene: -
J gene: TRBJ1-4
CDR3 protein: CASSPQGLGNEKLFF

V gene: TRBV12-3/TRBV12-4
D gene: -
J gene: TRBJ1-6
CDR3 protein: CASSTNSPLHF

V gene: TRBV11-2
D gene: TRBD1
J gene: TRBJ2-7
CDR3 protein: CATESGTGPYEQYF

V gene: TRBV5-1
D gene: TRBD1
J gene: TRBJ2-1
CDR3 protein: CASSLMSGQGANEQFF

V gene: TRBV6-5
D gene: -
J gene: TRBJ2-3
CDR3 protein: CASSWSSASTDTQYF

V gene: TRBV6-2/TRBV6-3
D gene: -
J gene: TRBJ2-3
CDR3 protein: CASRSSPHTDTQYF

V gene: TRBV7-9
D gene: TRBD1
J gene: TRBJ2-5
CDR3 protein: CASSLGTTGRETQYF

V gene: TRBV6-2/TRBV6-3
D gene: -
J gene: TRBJ2-1
CDR3 protein: CASSYSPWDEQFF

V gene: TRBV12-3/TRBV12-4
D gene: -
J gene: TRBJ1-6
CDR3 protein: CASTWGGTPLHF

V gene: TRBV7-9
D gene: -
J gene: TRBJ1-2
CDR3 protein: CASSFIDSGDGYTF

V gene: TRBV6-6
D gene: -
J gene: TRBJ1-5
CDR3 protein: CASSYWQKDQPQHF

V gene: TRBV5-1
D gene: -
J gene: TRBJ1-6
CDR3 protein: CASSIGSGNSPLHF

V gene: TRBV20-1
D gene: TRBD2
J gene: TRBJ2-5
CDR3 protein: CSAPGVQRGVQETQYF

V gene: TRBV29-1
D gene: -
J gene: TRBJ1-2
CDR3 protein: CSVEDPQGGYGYTF

V gene: TRBV5-5
D gene: -
J gene: TRBJ2-5
CDR3 protein: CASRLSAGSETQYF

V gene: TRBV5-1
D gene: -
J gene: TRBJ2-3
CDR3 protein: CASSFHSDTQYF

V gene: TRBV12-3/TRBV12-4
D gene: TRBD2
J gene: TRBJ2-7
CDR3 protein: CASSYRRLAGGVYEQYF

V gene: TRBV9
D gene: -
J gene: TRBJ2-2
CDR3 protein: CASSDSGRGELFF

V gene: TRBV19
D gene: -
J gene: TRBJ2-3
CDR3 protein: CASSISATHTDTQYF

V gene: TRBV11-2
D gene: -
J gene: TRBJ2-7
CDR3 protein: CASSQGTRFYEQYF

V gene: TRBV6-5
D gene: TRBD1
J gene: TRBJ1-2
CDR3 protein: CASSLTTGGLGYGYTF

V gene: TRBV4-3
D gene: -
J gene: TRBJ1-3
CDR3 protein: CASGTGGSGNTIYF

V gene: TRBV7-2
D gene: -
J gene: TRBJ2-5
CDR3 protein: CASSGGWQGGTQYF